These T cell receptor beta chains were read from a single sample in a study of cytomegalovirus exposure and HLA in healthy donors. The assay was immunoSEQ multiplex PCR, and TCRdb's table has in-frame clones only and misses some. The sample holds 150,000 to 200,000 clones, around nine tenths seen once. The sample consisted of PBMCs. Every receptor here comes from a man in his late teens or twenties in good health and CMV-seropositive. CDR3s include the opening cysteine and the closing phenylalanine or tryptophan. The D gene is left open where the match is weak. Part of the rows lack a size; the others show once, few, many or a class for expanded clones.

NA | TRBD2 | TRBJ2-7 | TRBV11-2 | CASSGAGGPYEQYF | TGTGCCAGCAGCGGAGCGGGGGGACCCTACGAGCAGTACTTC
NA | TRBD2 | TRBJ2-7 | TRBV5-1 | CASSLAGSSYEQYF | TGCGCCAGCAGCTTAGCGGGGTCCTCCTACGAGCAGTACTTC
NA | TRBD2 | TRBJ2-7 | TRBV4-1 | CASSQGLAENTYEQYF | TGCGCCAGCAGCCAAGGACTAGCGGAGAATACCTACGAGCAGTACTTC
NA | TRBD1 | TRBJ2-7 | TRBV29-1 | CSVSDRDYEQYF | TGCAGCGTTTCCGACAGGGATTACGAGCAGTACTTC
NA | TRBD2 | TRBJ2-5 | TRBV4-2 | CASSQDQAGGSETQYF | TGTGCCAGCAGCCAAGACCAAGCGGGGGGGTCGGAGACCCAGTACTTC
once | TRBD2 | TRBJ2-1 | TRBV5-1 | CASSPRLAGGPSNEQFF | TGCGCCAGCAGCCCCCGACTAGCGGGGGGGCCTAGCAATGAGCAGTTCTTC
NA | TRBD2 | TRBJ2-7 | TRBV5-4 | CASSPGTSGGEQYF | TGTGCCAGCAGCCCTGGGACTAGCGGGGGCGAGCAGTACTTC
NA | TRBD2 | TRBJ2-1 | TRBV9 | CASSVATGDYQNEQFF | TGTGCCAGCAGCGTAGCTACGGGGGACTACCAAAATGAGCAGTTCTTC
NA | NA | TRBJ1-2 | TRBV6-1 | CASSEETVRRGYTF | TGTGCCAGCAGTGAAGAGACAGTTCGTAGGGGCTACACCTTC
NA | TRBD2 | TRBJ2-5 | TRBV4-2 | CASSLGTSGGQETQYF | TGTGCCAGCAGCCTCGGGACTAGCGGAGGCCAAGAGACCCAGTACTTC
once | NA | TRBJ2-2 | TRBV2 | CASSVKLLPGELFF | TGTGCCAGCAGTGTGAAGTTACTACCCGGGGAGCTGTTTTTT
NA | NA | TRBJ1-5 | TRBV6-4 | CASSPTQTNQPQHF | TGTGCCAGCAGTCCCACCCAGACTAATCAGCCCCAGCATTTT
NA | NA | TRBJ1-1 | TRBV2 | CASRGIGDTEAFF | TGTGCCAGCAGGGGGATCGGGGACACTGAAGCTTTCTTT
NA | NA | TRBJ2-2 | TRBV25-1 | CASSEPGVYTGELFF | TGTGCCAGCAGTGAACCAGGGGTGTACACCGGGGAGCTGTTTTTT
NA | NA | TRBJ2-1 | TRBV5-6 | CASSPTNGHNEQFF | TGTGCCAGCAGCCCCACAAATGGGCACAATGAGCAGTTCTTC
NA | NA | TRBJ2-1 | TRBV7-3 | CASSPVGSEQFF | TGTGCCAGCAGCCCGGTCGGGAGTGAGCAGTTCTTC
NA | NA | TRBJ2-7 | TRBV7-9 | CASSLVGRLDEQYF | TGTGCCAGCAGCTTAGTCGGGAGACTCGACGAGCAGTACTTC
NA | NA | TRBJ2-1 | TRBV4-2 | CASSPSHNEQFF | TGTGCCAGCAGCCCATCCCACAATGAGCAGTTCTTC
NA | TRBD2 | TRBJ2-1 | TRBV13 | CASSLGLLAGVSEQFF | TGTGCCAGCAGCTTAGGCCTTCTAGCGGGAGTTAGTGAGCAGTTCTTC
NA | NA | TRBJ1-2 | TRBV2 | CASSRDLNYGYTF | TGTGCCAGCAGTCGGGATCTTAACTATGGCTACACCTTC
few | TRBD1 | TRBJ1-2 | TRBV5-1 | CASSTGTGVGYTF | TGCGCCAGCAGCACCGGGACAGGGGTTGGCTACACCTTC
NA | NA | TRBJ1-5 | TRBV5-6 | CASSLRDQPQHF | TGTGCCAGCAGCTTGCGGGATCAGCCCCAGCATTTT
NA | NA | TRBJ2-7 | TRBV10-3 | CAISESGGGLYEQYF | TGTGCCATCAGTGAATCTGGGGGGGGCCTGTACGAGCAGTACTTC
NA | NA | TRBJ2-4 | TRBV5-1 | CASSLGSYPRGSLNIQYF | TGCGCCAGCAGCTTGGGGTCGTACCCGCGAGGAAGCCTAAACATTCAGTACTTC
NA | NA | TRBJ2-5 | TRBV18 | CASSPKSGETQYF | TGTGCCAGCTCACCTAAGTCAGGGGAGACCCAGTACTTC
few | TRBD1 | TRBJ2-7 | TRBV6-5 | CASGYTGQFGYEQYF | TGTGCCAGCGGATACACGGGACAGTTTGGCTACGAGCAGTACTTC
NA | TRBD2 | TRBJ2-1 | TRBV11-2 | CASSLEAGVSNEQFF | TGTGCCAGCAGCTTAGAGGCGGGAGTTTCCAATGAGCAGTTCTTC
NA | NA | TRBJ1-2 | TRBV25-1 | CASSEINSYGYTF | TGTGCCAGCAGTGAAATAAACAGCTATGGCTACACCTTC
NA | TRBD2 | TRBJ2-1 | TRBV7-9 | CASSITSDEQFF | TGTGCCAGCAGCATCACTAGCGATGAGCAGTTCTTC
NA | NA | TRBJ1-5 | TRBV6-5 | CASRQDQEYQPQHF | TGTGCCAGCAGGCAGGATCAGGAATATCAGCCCCAGCATTTT
NA | NA | TRBJ1-1 | TRBV10-3 | CAISGRGDTEAFF | TGTGCCATCAGCGGGAGGGGCGACACTGAAGCTTTCTTT
NA | NA | TRBJ1-6 | TRBV2 | CASSASGYNSPLHF | TGTGCCAGCAGTGCCTCAGGATATAATTCACCCCTCCACTTT
NA | TRBD2 | TRBJ2-7 | TRBV6-6 | CASRSSGNSYEQYF | TGTGCCAGCAGATCTAGCGGGAACTCCTACGAGCAGTACTTC
NA | TRBD1 | TRBJ2-5 | TRBV28 | CASSLWGGDRGQETQYF | TGTGCCAGCAGTTTATGGGGGGGGGACAGGGGACAAGAGACCCAGTACTTC
NA | TRBD2 | TRBJ2-7 | TRBV27 | CASGHGLAATYEQYF | TGTGCCAGCGGCCATGGACTAGCGGCGACCTACGAGCAGTACTTC
NA | NA | TRBJ2-7 | TRBV27 | CASSESGHPFYEQYF | TGTGCCAGCAGTGAATCGGGACACCCGTTCTACGAGCAGTACTTC
NA | TRBD1 | TRBJ1-2 | TRBV7-6 | CASSAGTGGFGYTF | TGTGCCAGCAGCGCCGGGACAGGGGGCTTTGGCTACACCTTC
few | TRBD1 | TRBJ1-3 | TRBV7-3 | CASSAQGASGNTIYF | TGTGCCAGCAGCGCACAGGGGGCTTCTGGAAACACCATATATTTT
NA | TRBD2 | TRBJ2-5 | TRBV10-1 | CASSGSGGQETQYF | TGCGCCAGCAGTGGGTCGGGGGGCCAAGAGACCCAGTACTTC
NA | NA | TRBJ1-1 | TRBV27 | CASSGWNEAFF | TGTGCCAGCAGCGGGTGGAATGAAGCTTTCTTT
NA | NA | TRBJ1-5 | TRBV10-3 | CAISVSVGDGPQHF | TGTGCCATCAGTGTTTCAGTCGGGGATGGGCCCCAGCATTTT
NA | TRBD1 | TRBJ1-3 | TRBV7-9 | CASSYRDRASSGNTIYF | TGTGCCAGCAGCTACCGGGACAGGGCCTCCTCTGGAAACACCATATATTTT
NA | NA | TRBJ2-1 | TRBV5-4 | CASSLVGSNEQFF | TGTGCCAGCAGCTTGGTCGGGAGCAATGAGCAGTTCTTC
few | TRBD1 | TRBJ1-1 | TRBV7-8 | CASSFTTGGAGTEAFF | TGTGCCAGCAGCTTTACAACAGGGGGCGCAGGGACTGAAGCTTTCTTT
NA | TRBD2 | TRBJ2-1 | TRBV9 | CASASSPSGSPQDEQFF | TGTGCCAGCGCATCTTCGCCTAGCGGGTCCCCGCAGGATGAGCAGTTCTTC
NA | TRBD1 | TRBJ1-2 | TRBV7-9 | CASSPAPPRDRDDGYTF | TGTGCCAGCAGCCCAGCCCCCCCTCGGGACAGGGATGATGGCTACACCTTC
NA | TRBD1 | TRBJ1-2 | TRBV18 | CASSPDRERGGYTF | TGTGCCAGCTCCCCTGACAGGGAGCGTGGCGGCTACACCTTC
NA | NA | TRBJ1-1 | TRBV19 | CASSISPVLGTEAFF | TGTGCCAGTAGTATATCTCCCGTGCTAGGCACTGAAGCTTTCTTT
NA | NA | TRBJ2-1 | TRBV5-1 | CASRRSLSNNEQFF | TGCGCCAGCAGAAGGAGTTTGAGCAACAATGAGCAGTTCTTC
NA | NA | TRBJ2-2 | TRBV9 | CASSDPSDPFTGELFF | TGTGCCAGCAGCGATCCTAGCGACCCGTTCACCGGGGAGCTGTTTTTT
once | TRBD1 | TRBJ1-1 | TRBV6-6 | CASSTQGSAFF | TGTGCCAGCAGCACACAGGGGAGCGCTTTCTTT
once | TRBD1 | TRBJ2-2 | TRBV2 | CANQDRGNTGELFF | TGTGCCAACCAGGACAGGGGGAACACCGGGGAGCTGTTTTTT
NA | TRBD2 | TRBJ2-5 | TRBV27 | CASSYHRGVETQYF | TGTGCCAGCAGTTACCACCGGGGGGTAGAGACCCAGTACTTC
NA | NA | TRBJ1-2 | TRBV7-9 | CASQGPSGDYGYTF | TGTGCCAGCCAGGGGCCCTCTGGGGACTATGGCTACACCTTC
NA | NA | TRBJ1-6 | TRBV21-1 | CASSKGQPTGGWRSPLHF | TGTGCCAGCAGCAAAGGTCAGCCCACAGGGGGCTGGAGGTCACCCCTCCACTTT